This T cell receptor beta chain was sequenced in a study of cytomegalovirus exposure and HLA in healthy donors. Turning to the study itself: Across more than 350 genotyped donors, about 80% landed in the Caucasian-associated ancestry cluster.

Comment on this clone: Its antigen is not identified.

V was clipped by 7 bases and J by 7 bases; unmatched bases: 5. The CDR3 is made up of 14 amino acids. Germline V gene data show CDR1 as SNHLY and CDR2 as FYNNEI. Whole-study findings and limits: Roughly uniform sequencing depth across donors was assumed, possibly incorrectly. The classifier reportedly diagnosed cytomegalovirus status with high specificity and sensitivity.

The PCR was carried out with 60 Vbeta primers and 13 Jbeta primers. Libraries were prepared by immunoSEQ multiplex PCR; TCRdb keeps only in-frame clonotypes and omits some of them. The sample has approximately 100,000 clones; 74% are singletons. The clonotype comes from a man aged 50-60 years in good health and CMV-seropositive. J is TRBJ2-2 and V is TRBV2; 11 nucleotides match TRBD1. The sequencing input was PBMCs. In nucleotides, the CDR3 is TGTGCCAGCAACGGACAGGGGGCAGACGGGGAGCTGTTTTTT. This encodes CASNGQGADGELFF.